One T cell receptor (beta chain) is described in this entry. This sample was taken from a study of blood T cell repertoires in COVID-19. As for the study in general: From the United States, Italy and Spain came samples of acute and convalescent COVID-19. Nucleic acid was either cDNA or gDNA, and it came from T cells, B-cell-depleted T cells, or PBMCs.

Under the authors' procedure: Estimation of nucleated cell counts was performed using reference gene primer amplification. Assay used: immunoSEQ multiplex PCR; TCRdb lists only in-frame clones, some missing. V, J and clone size reflect that table, while D and trimming were determined from the DNA. The sample records approximately 220,000 clones, roughly four fifths being singletons. The CDR3 is 14 residues long. Germline V CDR1 and CDR2: SGHTA, FQGNSA. Between the trimmed V and J ends, which lost 7 bases and 0 bases, there was a span of 11 bases. V gene TRBV7-2 combines with J gene TRBJ2-3, with a tentative D call TRBD2 (7 bases). Sequenced: peripheral blood. This sequence was found in a woman between 40 and 55 years old with active or convalescent COVID-19. The CDR3 sequence is CASIGGASTDTQYF. As DNA, the CDR3 is TGTGCCAGCATAGGGGGGGCGAGCACAGATACGCAGTATTTT. The variable domain in full, completed from reference TRBV7-2 and TRBJ2-3, reads GAGVSQSPSNKVTEKGKDVELRCDPISGHTALYWYRQSLGQGLEFLIYFQGNSAPDKSGLPSDRFSAERTGGSVSTLTIQRTQQEDSAVYLCASIGGASTDTQYFGPGTRLTVL.